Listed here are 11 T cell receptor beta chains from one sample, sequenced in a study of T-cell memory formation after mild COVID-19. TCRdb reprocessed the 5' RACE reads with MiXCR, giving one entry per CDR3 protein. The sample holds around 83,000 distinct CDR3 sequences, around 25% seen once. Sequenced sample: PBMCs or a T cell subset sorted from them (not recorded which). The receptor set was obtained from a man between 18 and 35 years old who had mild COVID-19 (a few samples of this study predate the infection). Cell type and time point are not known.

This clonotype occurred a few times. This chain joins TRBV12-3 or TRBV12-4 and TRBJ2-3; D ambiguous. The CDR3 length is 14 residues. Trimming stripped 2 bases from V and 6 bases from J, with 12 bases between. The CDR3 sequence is CASSLSPARDTQYF. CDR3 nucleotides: TGTGCCAGCAGTTTAAGTCCAGCCAGGGATACGCAGTATTTT.

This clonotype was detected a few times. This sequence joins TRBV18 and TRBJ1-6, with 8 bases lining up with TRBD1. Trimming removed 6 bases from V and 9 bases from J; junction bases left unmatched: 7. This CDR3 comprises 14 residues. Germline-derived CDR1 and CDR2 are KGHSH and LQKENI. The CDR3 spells CASSPGGLGSPLHF. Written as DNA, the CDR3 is TGTGCCAGCTCCCCAGGGGGCTTGGGTTCACCCCTCCACTTT. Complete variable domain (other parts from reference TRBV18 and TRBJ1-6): NAGVMQNPRHLVRRRGQEARLRCSPMKGHSHVYWYRQLPEEGLKFMVYLQKENIIDESGMPKERFSAEFPKEGPSILRIQQVVRGDSAAYFCASSPGGLGSPLHFGNGTRLTVT.

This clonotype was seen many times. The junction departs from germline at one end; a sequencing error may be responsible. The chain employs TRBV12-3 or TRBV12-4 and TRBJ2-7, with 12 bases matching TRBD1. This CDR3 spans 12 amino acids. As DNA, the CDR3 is TGTGCCAGCAGTTCCCCGGGACAGGGGGCTAAGTTC. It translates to CASSSPGQGAKF.

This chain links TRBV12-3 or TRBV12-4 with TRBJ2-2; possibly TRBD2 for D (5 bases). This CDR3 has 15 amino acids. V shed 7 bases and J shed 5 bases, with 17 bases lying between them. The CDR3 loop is CASTRTAVRTGELFF. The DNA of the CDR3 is TGTGCCAGCACCAGGACTGCAGTTAGGACCGGGGAGCTGTTTTTT.

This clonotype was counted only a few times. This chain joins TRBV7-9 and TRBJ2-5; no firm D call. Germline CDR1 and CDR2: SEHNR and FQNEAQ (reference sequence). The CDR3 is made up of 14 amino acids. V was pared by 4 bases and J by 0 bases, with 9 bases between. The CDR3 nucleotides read TGTGCCAGCAGCTCCGGACCCTACCAAGAGACCCAGTACTTC. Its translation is CASSSGPYQETQYF.

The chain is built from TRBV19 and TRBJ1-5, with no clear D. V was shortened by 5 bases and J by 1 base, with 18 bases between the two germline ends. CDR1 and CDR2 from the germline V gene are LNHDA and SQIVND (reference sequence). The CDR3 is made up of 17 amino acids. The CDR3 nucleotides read TGTGCCAGTAGTCCCGGGTCCTGGAGTTTCAGCAATCAGCCCCAGCATTTT. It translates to CASSPGSWSFSNQPQHF.

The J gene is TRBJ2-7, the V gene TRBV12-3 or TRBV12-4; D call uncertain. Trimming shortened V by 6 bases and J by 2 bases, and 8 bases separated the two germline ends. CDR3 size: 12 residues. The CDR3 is CASSSDAYEQYF. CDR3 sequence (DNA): TGTGCCAGCAGCTCGGACGCCTACGAGCAGTACTTC.

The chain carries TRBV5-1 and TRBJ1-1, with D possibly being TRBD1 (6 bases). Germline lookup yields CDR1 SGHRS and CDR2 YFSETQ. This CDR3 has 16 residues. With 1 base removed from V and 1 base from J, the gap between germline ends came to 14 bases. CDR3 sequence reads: CASSLIGLGANTEAFF. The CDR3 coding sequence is TGCGCCAGCAGCTTGATAGGGTTGGGGGCGAACACTGAAGCTTTCTTT.

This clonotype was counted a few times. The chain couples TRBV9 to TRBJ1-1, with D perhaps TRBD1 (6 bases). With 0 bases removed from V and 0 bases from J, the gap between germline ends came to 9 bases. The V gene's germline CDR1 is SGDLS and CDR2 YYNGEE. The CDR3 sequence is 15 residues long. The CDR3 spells CASSVEGGMNTEAFF. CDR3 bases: TGTGCCAGCAGCGTAGAGGGGGGTATGAACACTGAAGCTTTCTTT. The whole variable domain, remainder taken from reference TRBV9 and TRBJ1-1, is DSGVTQTPKHLITATGQRVTLRCSPRSGDLSVYWYQQSLDQGLQFLIQYYNGEERAKGNILERFSAQQFPDLHSELNLSSLELGDSALYFCASSVEGGMNTEAFFGQGTRLTVV.

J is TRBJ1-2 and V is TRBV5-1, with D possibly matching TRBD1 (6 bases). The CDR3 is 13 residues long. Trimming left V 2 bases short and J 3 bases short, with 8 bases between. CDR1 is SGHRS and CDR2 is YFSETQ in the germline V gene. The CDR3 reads CASSLQGDYGYTF. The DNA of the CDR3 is TGCGCCAGCAGCTTACAGGGAGACTATGGCTACACCTTC.

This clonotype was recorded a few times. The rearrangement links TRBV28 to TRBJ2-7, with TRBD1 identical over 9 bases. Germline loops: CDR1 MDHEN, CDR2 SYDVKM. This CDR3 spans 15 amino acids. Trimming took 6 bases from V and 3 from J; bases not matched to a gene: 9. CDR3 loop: CASRRQGGKYYEQYV. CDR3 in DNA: TGTGCCAGCAGGCGACAGGGGGGGAAATACTACGAGCAGTACGTC.